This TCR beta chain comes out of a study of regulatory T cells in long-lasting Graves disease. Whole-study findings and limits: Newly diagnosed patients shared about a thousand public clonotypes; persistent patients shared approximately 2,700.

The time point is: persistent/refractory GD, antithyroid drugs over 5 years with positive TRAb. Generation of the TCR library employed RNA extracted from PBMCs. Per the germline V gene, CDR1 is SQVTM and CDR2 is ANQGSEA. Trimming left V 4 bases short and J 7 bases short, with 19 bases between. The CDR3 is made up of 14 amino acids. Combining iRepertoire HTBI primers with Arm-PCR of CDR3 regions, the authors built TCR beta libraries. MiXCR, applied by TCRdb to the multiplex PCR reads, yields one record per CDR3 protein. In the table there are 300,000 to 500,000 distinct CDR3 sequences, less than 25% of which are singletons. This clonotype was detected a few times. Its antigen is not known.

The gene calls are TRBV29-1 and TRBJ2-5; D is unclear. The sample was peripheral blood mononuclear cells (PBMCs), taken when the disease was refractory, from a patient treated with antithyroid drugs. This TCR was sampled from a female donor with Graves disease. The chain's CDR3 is CSVGLGSLPSTQYF. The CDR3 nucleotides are TGCAGCGTTGGATTGGGTAGTCTTCCATCGACCCAGTACTTC.